Listed below are T cell receptor beta chains from one sample, sequenced in a study of blood T cell repertoires in COVID-19. Repertoires were generated with immunoSEQ multiplex PCR, while TCRdb's copy carries only in-frame clones and drops some. The data show over 80,000 clones, roughly 86% seen once. The sample consisted of peripheral blood. Receptors originate from a man aged 50-59 years with acute or convalescent COVID-19. Both conserved end residues are part of each CDR3. The D gene is left open where the match is weak. Clone size appears in some rows only: once, few, many, or a class for an expanded clone.

D gene: -; CDR3 length: 13; clone size: -; J gene: TRBJ1-2; V gene: TRBV12-3/TRBV12-4; CDR3 DNA: TGTGCCAGCAGTTTAGTGGCAGGGGACGGCTACACCTTC; CDR3 protein: CASSLVAGDGYTF
D gene: TRBD2; CDR3 length: 18; clone size: -; J gene: TRBJ2-7; V gene: TRBV6-1; CDR3 DNA: TGTGCCAGCAGTGATTCCGTCCCCTCTAGCGGAAGCTCCTACGAGCAGTACTTC; CDR3 protein: CASSDSVPSSGSSYEQYF
D gene: -; CDR3 length: 13; clone size: -; J gene: TRBJ1-2; V gene: TRBV30; CDR3 DNA: TGTGCCTGGAGTGTACAGGCCCACTATGGCTACACCTTC; CDR3 protein: CAWSVQAHYGYTF
D gene: TRBD1; CDR3 length: 16; clone size: -; J gene: TRBJ1-1; V gene: TRBV29-1; CDR3 DNA: TGCAGCGTTGAAGGGGGGGAGACAGGGGAAAACACTGAAGCTTTCTTT; CDR3 protein: CSVEGGETGENTEAFF
D gene: -; CDR3 length: 15; clone size: -; J gene: TRBJ2-3; V gene: TRBV7-2; CDR3 DNA: TGTGCCAGCAGCTTAGCGTGGGGCACCACAGATACGCAGTATTTT; CDR3 protein: CASSLAWGTTDTQYF
D gene: -; CDR3 length: 15; clone size: -; J gene: TRBJ2-3; V gene: TRBV7-8; CDR3 DNA: TGTGCCAGCAGCTTCTGGACAGATAGCACAGATACGCAGTATTTT; CDR3 protein: CASSFWTDSTDTQYF
D gene: TRBD2; CDR3 length: 14; clone size: -; J gene: TRBJ2-1; V gene: TRBV7-6; CDR3 DNA: TGTGCCAGCTGCCTCCGAGGCGGGAGAGATGAGCAGTTCTTC; CDR3 protein: CASCLRGGRDEQFF
D gene: -; CDR3 length: 13; clone size: -; J gene: TRBJ2-3; V gene: TRBV7-9; CDR3 DNA: TGTGCCAGCAGCTTAGGGTCCGGAGATACGCAGTATTTT; CDR3 protein: CASSLGSGDTQYF
D gene: -; CDR3 length: 12; clone size: once; J gene: TRBJ2-5; V gene: TRBV5-4; CDR3 DNA: TGTGCCAGCAGCTTGCGGGGAGAGACCCAGTACTTC; CDR3 protein: CASSLRGETQYF
D gene: TRBD1; CDR3 length: 14; clone size: -; J gene: TRBJ1-1; V gene: TRBV5-1; CDR3 DNA: TGCGCCAGCAGCTCAGGACAGGCGGTCACTGAAGCTTTCTTT; CDR3 protein: CASSSGQAVTEAFF
D gene: -; CDR3 length: 11; clone size: -; J gene: TRBJ2-3; V gene: TRBV19; CDR3 DNA: TGTGCCAGTAGTGTCGTAGATACGCAGTATTTT; CDR3 protein: CASSVVDTQYF
D gene: TRBD1; CDR3 length: 16; clone size: -; J gene: TRBJ1-4; V gene: TRBV6-5; CDR3 DNA: TGTGCCAGCAGTTTGGGCAGGGGGACAACTAATGAAAAACTGTTTTTT; CDR3 protein: CASSLGRGTTNEKLFF
D gene: TRBD2; CDR3 length: 15; clone size: -; J gene: TRBJ2-7; V gene: TRBV14; CDR3 DNA: TGTGCCAGCAGCAGGGGAGGGTCCCCCTCCTACGAGCAGTACTTC; CDR3 protein: CASSRGGSPSYEQYF
D gene: -; CDR3 length: 14; clone size: few; J gene: TRBJ2-7; V gene: TRBV11-2; CDR3 DNA: TGTGCCAGCAGCTCCCTACAGGGAGCCTACGAGCAGTACTTC; CDR3 protein: CASSSLQGAYEQYF
D gene: -; CDR3 length: 14; clone size: -; J gene: TRBJ1-1; V gene: TRBV5-1; CDR3 DNA: TGCGCCAGCAGCTCAAACAGGGTGGGCACTGAAGCTTTCTTT; CDR3 protein: CASSSNRVGTEAFF
D gene: -; CDR3 length: 16; clone size: -; J gene: TRBJ1-3; V gene: TRBV18; CDR3 DNA: TGTGCCAGCTCACCATTTGGGGACAACTCTGGAAACACCATATATTTT; CDR3 protein: CASSPFGDNSGNTIYF
D gene: TRBD2; CDR3 length: 15; clone size: -; J gene: TRBJ2-1; V gene: TRBV6-5; CDR3 DNA: TGTGCCAGCAGTTCGGGACTAGCGGGTACCAATGAGCAGTTCTTC; CDR3 protein: CASSSGLAGTNEQFF
D gene: -; CDR3 length: 17; clone size: -; J gene: TRBJ2-1; V gene: TRBV7-6; CDR3 DNA: TGTGCCAGCAGCTCCCAGCGGCCGGAGAGGGCCTACAATGAGCAGTTCTTC; CDR3 protein: CASSSQRPERAYNEQFF
D gene: -; CDR3 length: 15; clone size: once; J gene: TRBJ2-7; V gene: TRBV15; CDR3 DNA: TGTGCCACCAGCAGAGAGAGGGCTTCTCCCTACGAGCAGTACTTC; CDR3 protein: CATSRERASPYEQYF
D gene: -; CDR3 length: 13; clone size: -; J gene: TRBJ2-1; V gene: TRBV15; CDR3 DNA: TGTGCCACCAGCTCCCGAAGGACTAATGAGCAGTTCTTC; CDR3 protein: CATSSRRTNEQFF
D gene: TRBD1; CDR3 length: 16; clone size: -; J gene: TRBJ1-2; V gene: TRBV16; CDR3 DNA: TGTGCCAGCAGCCTAGGACAGGGGACGAATAACTATGGCTACACCTTC; CDR3 protein: CASSLGQGTNNYGYTF
D gene: -; CDR3 length: 15; clone size: few; J gene: TRBJ1-1; V gene: TRBV2; CDR3 DNA: TGTGCCAGCATGGAATCGCACAGGCTGAACACTGAAGCTTTCTTT; CDR3 protein: CASMESHRLNTEAFF
D gene: -; CDR3 length: 14; clone size: -; J gene: TRBJ2-7; V gene: TRBV19; CDR3 DNA: TGTGCCAGTAGCCTTAAGGAGGGCCGGTACGAGCAGTACTTC; CDR3 protein: CASSLKEGRYEQYF
D gene: -; CDR3 length: 13; clone size: -; J gene: TRBJ2-7; V gene: TRBV6-1; CDR3 DNA: TGTGCCAGCAGTGAAGAGCACCTCTACGAGCAGTACTTC; CDR3 protein: CASSEEHLYEQYF
D gene: -; CDR3 length: 15; clone size: -; J gene: TRBJ2-3; V gene: TRBV4-1; CDR3 DNA: TGCGCCAGCAGCCGATCAGGACAGAGAACAGATACGCAGTATTTT; CDR3 protein: CASSRSGQRTDTQYF
D gene: -; CDR3 length: 14; clone size: -; J gene: TRBJ1-3; V gene: TRBV5-6; CDR3 DNA: TGTGCCAGCAGCCCTAACTACTCTGGAAACACCATATATTTT; CDR3 protein: CASSPNYSGNTIYF
D gene: TRBD1; CDR3 length: 14; clone size: few; J gene: TRBJ2-2; V gene: TRBV7-6; CDR3 DNA: TGTGCCAGCAGCCAGGGGGCCGGAGCCGGGGAGCTGTTTTTT; CDR3 protein: CASSQGAGAGELFF
D gene: -; CDR3 length: 15; clone size: once; J gene: TRBJ2-1; V gene: TRBV15; CDR3 DNA: TGTGCCACCAGCAGACCACTGGGCAGGGGAGAAGAGCAGTTCTTC; CDR3 protein: CATSRPLGRGEEQFF
D gene: -; CDR3 length: 14; clone size: -; J gene: TRBJ1-2; V gene: TRBV13; CDR3 DNA: TGTGCCAGCAGCCGAGGTACAAAGTCCGATGGCTACACCTTC; CDR3 protein: CASSRGTKSDGYTF
D gene: TRBD2; CDR3 length: 15; clone size: -; J gene: TRBJ2-1; V gene: TRBV6-5; CDR3 DNA: TGTGCCAGCAAAGGCGGGAGCACCCGCTACAATGAGCAGTTCTTC; CDR3 protein: CASKGGSTRYNEQFF
D gene: -; CDR3 length: 15; clone size: once; J gene: TRBJ2-7; V gene: TRBV5-4; CDR3 DNA: TGTGCCAGCAGCCACCCCGGGACTCTGTCGAACGAGCAGTACTTC; CDR3 protein: CASSHPGTLSNEQYF
D gene: TRBD1; CDR3 length: 13; clone size: once; J gene: TRBJ2-3; V gene: TRBV19; CDR3 DNA: TGTGCCAGTACCGGGACAGGGAAGGATACGCAGTATTTT; CDR3 protein: CASTGTGKDTQYF
D gene: -; CDR3 length: 12; clone size: -; J gene: TRBJ1-3; V gene: TRBV12-3/TRBV12-4; CDR3 DNA: TGTGCCAGCAGTCCAGGGGACAACACCATATATTTT; CDR3 protein: CASSPGDNTIYF
D gene: -; CDR3 length: 12; clone size: -; J gene: TRBJ1-1; V gene: TRBV12-3/TRBV12-4; CDR3 DNA: TGTGCCAGCACCGGGGGGAGCACTGAAGCTTTCTTT; CDR3 protein: CASTGGSTEAFF
D gene: TRBD1; CDR3 length: 13; clone size: few; J gene: TRBJ1-3; V gene: TRBV19; CDR3 DNA: TGTGCCATCCGGGACAGGGACCTAAACACCATATATTTT; CDR3 protein: CAIRDRDLNTIYF
D gene: TRBD1; CDR3 length: 16; clone size: once; J gene: TRBJ1-6; V gene: TRBV27; CDR3 DNA: TGTGCCAGCAGCTTCTTACCGACGACAGGGCACTCACCCCTCCACTTT; CDR3 protein: CASSFLPTTGHSPLHF
D gene: -; CDR3 length: 15; clone size: -; J gene: TRBJ2-1; V gene: TRBV7-2; CDR3 DNA: TGTGCCAGCAGCTTTGTAGCGGACCGGCGAAATGAGCAGTTCTTC; CDR3 protein: CASSFVADRRNEQFF
D gene: TRBD2; CDR3 length: 15; clone size: -; J gene: TRBJ2-1; V gene: TRBV16; CDR3 DNA: TGTGCCAGCAGCCAACCGGGACTAGCCGTCAATGAGCAGTTCTTC; CDR3 protein: CASSQPGLAVNEQFF
D gene: -; CDR3 length: 16; clone size: -; J gene: TRBJ1-1; V gene: TRBV5-1; CDR3 DNA: TGCGCCAGCAGTCCCTCCTTGCAGGGGAAGAACACTGAAGCTTTCTTT; CDR3 protein: CASSPSLQGKNTEAFF
D gene: TRBD2; CDR3 length: 15; clone size: -; J gene: TRBJ2-1; V gene: TRBV9; CDR3 DNA: TGTGCCAGCAGCAAGAGGACTAGTCCCTACAATGAGCAGTTCTTC; CDR3 protein: CASSKRTSPYNEQFF
D gene: TRBD2; CDR3 length: 16; clone size: -; J gene: TRBJ2-3; V gene: TRBV3-1/TRBV3-2; CDR3 DNA: TGTGCCAGCAGCCAAGTATTCGCGGGAGGGTCCGATACGCAGTATTTT; CDR3 protein: CASSQVFAGGSDTQYF
D gene: -; CDR3 length: 13; clone size: -; J gene: TRBJ1-6; V gene: TRBV19; CDR3 DNA: TGTGCCAGTAGCTCAGAGGGTAATTCACCCCTCCACTTT; CDR3 protein: CASSSEGNSPLHF
D gene: TRBD1; CDR3 length: 15; clone size: -; J gene: TRBJ1-1; V gene: TRBV5-1; CDR3 DNA: TGCGCCAGCAGCTTGGGAGGGGGCCCCTTTACTGAAGCTTTCTTT; CDR3 protein: CASSLGGGPFTEAFF
D gene: -; CDR3 length: 14; clone size: -; J gene: TRBJ1-4; V gene: TRBV19; CDR3 DNA: TGTGCCAGTAAACCAGCGGAGTTACACGAAAAACTGTTTTTT; CDR3 protein: CASKPAELHEKLFF
D gene: TRBD1; CDR3 length: 15; clone size: -; J gene: TRBJ2-7; V gene: TRBV5-1; CDR3 DNA: TGCGCCAGCAGCTCTTCGGGACAGGGGTCGTACGAGCAGTACTTC; CDR3 protein: CASSSSGQGSYEQYF